The clone carrying this T cell receptor (beta chain) showed up many times. This record belongs to a study of T-cell reconstitution after alpha-beta-depleted transplantation in children. This sample's TCRbeta library carried unique molecular identifier barcodes. TCRdb ran MiXCR on the PCR reads and lists one entry per CDR3 protein. Seen here are about 270,000 distinct CDR3 sequences, around 9.6% observed once, and the top ten hold about 9.5%. CDR1 and CDR2 from the germline V gene are SGHRS and YFSETQ. The CDR3 is made up of 14 amino acids. The V and J ends lost 4 bases and 3 bases respectively, with 13 bases between them.

Sequenced here: PBMCs from the stem cell graft donor, sampled from the stem cell graft. The source of this sequence is a human donor who donated a stem cell graft to a child with SCID. The chain uses TRBV5-1 and TRBJ1-2; unclear D gene. CDR3 sequence (DNA): TGCGCCAGCAGCATTGGAACCGGTGACTATGGCTACACCTTC. Encoded protein: CASSIGTGDYGYTF.